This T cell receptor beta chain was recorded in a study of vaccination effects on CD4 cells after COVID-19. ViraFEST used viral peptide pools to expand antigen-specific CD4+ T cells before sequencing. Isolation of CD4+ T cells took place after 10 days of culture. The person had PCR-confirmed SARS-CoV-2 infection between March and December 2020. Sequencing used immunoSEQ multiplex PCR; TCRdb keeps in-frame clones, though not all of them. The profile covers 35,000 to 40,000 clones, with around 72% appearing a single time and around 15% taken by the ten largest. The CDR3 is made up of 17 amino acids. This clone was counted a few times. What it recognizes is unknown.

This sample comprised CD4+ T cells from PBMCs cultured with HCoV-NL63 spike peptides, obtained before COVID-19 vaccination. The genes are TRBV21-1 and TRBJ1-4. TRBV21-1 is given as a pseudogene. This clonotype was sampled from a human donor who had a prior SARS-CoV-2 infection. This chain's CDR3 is CASSKLYGAIDNEKLFF. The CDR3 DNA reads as TGTGCCAGCAGCAAATTATACGGCGCAATAGATAATGAAAAACTGTTTTTT.